These 6 T cell receptor beta chains share one sample of origin, sequenced in a study of T cells after yellow fever vaccination. One entry per CDR3 protein results from TCRdb running MiXCR on the 5' RACE reads. This sample has some 550,000 distinct CDR3 sequences; about 19% occur once, and the top ten carry roughly an eighth. Here the sequenced sample was PBMCs, taken 15 days after the yellow fever booster vaccination. The receptors shown here come from a man aged 30-40 years who received the YFV17D yellow fever vaccine.

There are a few counts of this clonotype. V gene TRBV29-1 combines with J gene TRBJ2-3, with D perhaps TRBD1 or TRBD2 (5 bases each). V was clipped by 6 bases and J by 10 bases, with 20 bases between them. This CDR3 comprises 13 residues. Germline lookup yields CDR1 SQVTM and CDR2 ANQGSEA. CDR3: CSVASGTLNAQYF. CDR3 bases: TGCAGCGTGGCCTCCGGGACCCTCAATGCGCAGTATTTT.

The V and J genes are TRBV5-1 and TRBJ2-1; D ambiguous. Germline V gives CDR1 SGHRS, CDR2 YFSETQ. Trimming removed 3 bases from V and 5 bases from J, with 12 bases in between. CDR3 size: 14 residues. The CDR3 nucleotides read TGCGCCAGCAGCTCCGGCGGTCAGGACAATGAGCAGTTCTTC. The encoded protein is CASSSGGQDNEQFF.

A few counts support this clonotype. The V and J genes are TRBV5-5 and TRBJ2-2, with TRBD1 identical over 8 bases. The CDR3 covers 15 residues. Germline assignment: CDR1 SGHKS and CDR2 YYEKEE (reference sequence). J gave up 5 bases and V 2 bases, and 5 bases lay outside the gene matches. The CDR3 here is CASSFQGAQTGELFF. CDR3 DNA sequence: TGTGCCAGCAGCTTTCAGGGGGCTCAGACCGGGGAGCTGTTTTTT.

The gene calls are TRBV7-2 and TRBJ2-3; D tentatively reads TRBD1 or TRBD2 (5 bases each). CDR3 length: 17 residues. Trimming removed 4 bases from V and 0 bases from J, with 17 bases in between. Germline V gene lookup returns CDR1 SGHTA and CDR2 FQGNSA. The CDR3 here is CASSSHASRVSTDTQYF. The CDR3 nucleotides read TGTGCCAGCAGCTCACATGCTAGCAGGGTCAGCACAGATACGCAGTATTTT.

The rearrangement uses TRBV6-5 and TRBJ2-5; the D gene is possibly TRBD1 (6 bases). V dropped 5 bases and J dropped 5 bases, with 9 bases sitting between them. This CDR3 comprises 12 residues. Germline V lookup: CDR1 MNHEY, CDR2 SVGAGI. The CDR3 sequence is CASSTGLETQYF. The CDR3 coding sequence is TGTGCCAGCAGTACAGGGTTGGAGACCCAGTACTTC.

The V call is TRBV13, the J call TRBJ2-7; D not certain. The germline V gene has CDR1 PRHDT and CDR2 FYEKMQ (reference sequence). The CDR3 runs 13 residues. V was cut by 3 bases and J by 5 bases, with 11 bases left in between. The DNA of the CDR3 is TGTGCCAGCAGCTTGGCTGCCCTCGACGAGCAGTACTTC. Residues: CASSLAALDEQYF.